In its sample, the clone carrying this T cell receptor beta chain was seen many times. Antigen: not known. Sample time point: persistent/refractory GD, antithyroid drugs over 5 years with positive TRAb. PBMC RNA was the source of the TCR library. The CDR3 is 14 residues long. Germline CDR1 and CDR2: SGHAT and FQNNGV. Trimming took 4 bases from V and 6 from J, leaving 12 bases between them. The entry originates in a study of regulatory T cells in long-lasting Graves disease. With iRepertoire HTBI primers and Arm-PCR of CDR3 regions, TCR beta libraries were built. TCRdb analysed the multiplex PCR reads with MiXCR anew, one entry per CDR3 protein. The data show hundreds of thousands of distinct CDR3 sequences, with roughly a fifth seen just once and approximately 15% held by the top ten. Study-level results: Only peripheral blood was studied, not thyroid tissue.

This specimen consisted of peripheral blood mononuclear cells (PBMCs), obtained when the disease was refractory, from a patient treated with antithyroid drugs. The chain couples TRBV11-2 to TRBJ2-2; D is unclear. This clonotype was sampled from a female donor with Graves disease. The CDR3 bases are TGTGCCAGCAGCTCGAGCAGAGTCCCCGGGGAGCTGTTTTTT. Protein: CASSSSRVPGELFF.